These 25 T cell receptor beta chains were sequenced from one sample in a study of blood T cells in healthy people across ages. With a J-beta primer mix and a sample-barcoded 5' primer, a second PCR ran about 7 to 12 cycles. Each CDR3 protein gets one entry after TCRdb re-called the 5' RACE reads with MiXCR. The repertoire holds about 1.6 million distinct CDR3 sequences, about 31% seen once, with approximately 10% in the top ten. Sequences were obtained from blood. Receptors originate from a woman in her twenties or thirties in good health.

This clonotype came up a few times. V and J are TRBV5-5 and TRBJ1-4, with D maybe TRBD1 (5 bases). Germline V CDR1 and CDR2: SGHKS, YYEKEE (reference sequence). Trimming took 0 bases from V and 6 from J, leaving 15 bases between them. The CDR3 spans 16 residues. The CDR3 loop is CASSLDAGPVYEKLFF. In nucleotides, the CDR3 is TGTGCCAGCAGCTTGGACGCGGGACCAGTGTATGAAAAACTGTTTTTT.

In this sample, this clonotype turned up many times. The CDR3 protein is CASSTSGGQETQYF. CDR3 nucleotides: TGTGCCAGCAGTACTAGCGGGGGCCAAGAGACCCAGTACTTC. J is TRBJ2-5 and V is TRBV6-5, with TRBD2 identical over 11 bases. Trimming at V came to 5 bases and at J to 1 base, leaving 0 bases not matched to a gene. This CDR3 has 14 amino acids. The germline gives CDR1 MNHEY, CDR2 SVGAGI.

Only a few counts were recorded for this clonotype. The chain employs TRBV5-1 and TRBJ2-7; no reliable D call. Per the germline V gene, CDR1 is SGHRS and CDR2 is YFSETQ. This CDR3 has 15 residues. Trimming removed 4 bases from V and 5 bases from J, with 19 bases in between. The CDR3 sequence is CASSGNGLLRDEQYF. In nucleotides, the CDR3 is TGCGCCAGCAGCGGGAACGGGCTTTTAAGGGACGAGCAGTACTTC. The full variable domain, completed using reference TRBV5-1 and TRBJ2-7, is KAGVTQTPRYLIKTRGQQVTLSCSPISGHRSVSWYQQTPGQGLQFLFEYFSETQRNKGNFPGRFSGRQFSNSRSEMNVSTLELGDSALYLCASSGNGLLRDEQYFGPGTRLTVT.

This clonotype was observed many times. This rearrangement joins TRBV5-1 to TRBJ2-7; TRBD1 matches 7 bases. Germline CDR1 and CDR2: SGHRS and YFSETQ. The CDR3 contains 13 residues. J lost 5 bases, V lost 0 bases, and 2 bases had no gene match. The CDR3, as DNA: TGCGCCAGCAGCTTGGAAGGGGGCAACGAGCAGTACTTC. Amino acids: CASSLEGGNEQYF.

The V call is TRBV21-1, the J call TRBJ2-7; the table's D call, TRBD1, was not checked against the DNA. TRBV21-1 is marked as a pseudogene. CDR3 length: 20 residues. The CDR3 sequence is CASSSRKMGTGGIRAYEQYF. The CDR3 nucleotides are TGTGCCAGCAGCTCCAGAAAGATGGGGACAGGGGGAATTCGGGCCTACGAGCAGTACTTC.

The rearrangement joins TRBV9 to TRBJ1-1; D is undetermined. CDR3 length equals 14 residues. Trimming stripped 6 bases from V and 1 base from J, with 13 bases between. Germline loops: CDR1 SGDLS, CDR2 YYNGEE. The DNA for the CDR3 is TGTGCCAGCACCATCGGGGATGAGAACACTGAAGCTTTCTTT. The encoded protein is CASTIGDENTEAFF.

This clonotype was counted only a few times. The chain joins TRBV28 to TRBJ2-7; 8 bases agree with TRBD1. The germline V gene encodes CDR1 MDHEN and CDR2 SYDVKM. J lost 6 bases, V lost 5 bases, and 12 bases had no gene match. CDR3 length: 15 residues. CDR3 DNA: TGTGCCAGCAGTCCCGGACAGGGTGAAATTTTCGAGCAGTACTTC. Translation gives CASSPGQGEIFEQYF.

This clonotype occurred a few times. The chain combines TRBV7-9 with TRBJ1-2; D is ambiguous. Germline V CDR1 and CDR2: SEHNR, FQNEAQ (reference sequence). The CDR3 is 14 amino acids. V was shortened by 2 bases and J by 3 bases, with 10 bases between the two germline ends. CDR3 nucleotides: TGTGCCAGCAGCTTAAGGGCGGACTACTATGGCTACACCTTC. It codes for CASSLRADYYGYTF. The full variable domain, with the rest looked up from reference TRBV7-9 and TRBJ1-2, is DTGVSQNPRHKITKRGQNVTFRCDPISEHNRLYWYRQTLGQGPEFLTYFQNEAQLEKSRLLSDRFSAERPKGSFSTLEIQRTEQGDSAMYLCASSLRADYYGYTFGSGTRLTVV.

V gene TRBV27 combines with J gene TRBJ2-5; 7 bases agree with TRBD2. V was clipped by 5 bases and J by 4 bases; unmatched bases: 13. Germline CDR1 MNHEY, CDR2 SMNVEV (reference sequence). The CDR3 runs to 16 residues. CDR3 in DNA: TGTGCCAGCAGTAAATACGACTTATCGGGAGGAGAGACCCAGTACTTC. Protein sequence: CASSKYDLSGGETQYF.

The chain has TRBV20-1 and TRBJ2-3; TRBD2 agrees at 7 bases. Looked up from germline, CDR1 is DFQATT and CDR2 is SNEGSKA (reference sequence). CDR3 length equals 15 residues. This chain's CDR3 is CSPGRDYLPTDTQYF. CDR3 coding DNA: TGCAGCCCGGGGAGGGACTACCTTCCCACAGATACGCAGTATTTT.

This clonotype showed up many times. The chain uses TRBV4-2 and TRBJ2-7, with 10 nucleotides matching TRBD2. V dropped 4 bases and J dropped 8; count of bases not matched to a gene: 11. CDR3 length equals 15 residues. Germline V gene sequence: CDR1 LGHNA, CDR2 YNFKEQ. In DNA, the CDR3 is TGTGCCAGCAGCCCCACCGGGACTAGCGAAAGCAAGCAGTACTTC. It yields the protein CASSPTGTSESKQYF.

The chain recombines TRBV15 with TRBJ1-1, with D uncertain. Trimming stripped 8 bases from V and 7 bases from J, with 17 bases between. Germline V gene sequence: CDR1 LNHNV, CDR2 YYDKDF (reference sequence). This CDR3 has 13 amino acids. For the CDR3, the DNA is TGTGCCACCCAAGCGAGTTCATCGGGTGAAGCTTTCTTT. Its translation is CATQASSSGEAFF. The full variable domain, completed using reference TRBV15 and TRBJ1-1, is DAMVIQNPRYQVTQFGKPVTLSCSQTLNHNVMYWYQQKSSQAPKLLFHYYDKDFNNEADTPDNFQSRRPNTSFCFLDIRSPGLGDTAMYLCATQASSSGEAFFGQGTRLTVV.

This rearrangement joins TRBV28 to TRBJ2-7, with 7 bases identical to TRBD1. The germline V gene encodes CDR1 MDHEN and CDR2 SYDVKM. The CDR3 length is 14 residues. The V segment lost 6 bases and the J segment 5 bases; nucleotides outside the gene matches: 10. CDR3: CASSLRQGNDEQYF. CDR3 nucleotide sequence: TGTGCCAGCAGCCTCAGACAGGGTAACGACGAGCAGTACTTC. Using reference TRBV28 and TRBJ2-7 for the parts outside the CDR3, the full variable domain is DVKVTQSSRYLVKRTGEKVFLECVQDMDHENMFWYRQDPGLGLRLIYFSYDVKMKEKGDIPEGYSVSREKKERFSLILESASTNQTSMYLCASSLRQGNDEQYFGPGTRLTVT.

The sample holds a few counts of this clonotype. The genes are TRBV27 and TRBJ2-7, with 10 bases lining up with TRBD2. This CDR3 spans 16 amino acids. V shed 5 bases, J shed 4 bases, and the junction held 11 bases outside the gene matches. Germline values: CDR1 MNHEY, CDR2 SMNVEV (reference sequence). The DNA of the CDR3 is TGTGCCAGCAGTCCACCTCCAAGCGGGAGGGCATACGAGCAGTACTTC. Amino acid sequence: CASSPPPSGRAYEQYF.

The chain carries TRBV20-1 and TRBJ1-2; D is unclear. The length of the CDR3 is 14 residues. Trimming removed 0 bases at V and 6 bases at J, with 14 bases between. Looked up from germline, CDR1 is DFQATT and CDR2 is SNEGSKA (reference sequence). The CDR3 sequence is CSARDPHGLNGYTF. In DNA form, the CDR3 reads TGCAGTGCTAGAGATCCTCACGGACTGAATGGCTACACCTTC.

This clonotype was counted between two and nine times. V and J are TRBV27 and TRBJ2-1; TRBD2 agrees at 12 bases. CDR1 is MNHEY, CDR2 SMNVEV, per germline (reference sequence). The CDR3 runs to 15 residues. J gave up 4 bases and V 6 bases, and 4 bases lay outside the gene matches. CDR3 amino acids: CASRLLAGGYNEQFF. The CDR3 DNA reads TGTGCCAGCAGGTTGCTAGCGGGAGGGTACAATGAGCAGTTCTTC.

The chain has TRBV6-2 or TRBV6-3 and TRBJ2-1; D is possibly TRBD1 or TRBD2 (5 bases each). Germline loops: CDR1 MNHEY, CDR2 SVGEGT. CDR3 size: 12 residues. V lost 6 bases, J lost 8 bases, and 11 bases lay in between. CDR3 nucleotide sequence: TGTGCCAGCAGCCACGGGGCGGATGAGCAGTTCTTC. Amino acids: CASSHGADEQFF.

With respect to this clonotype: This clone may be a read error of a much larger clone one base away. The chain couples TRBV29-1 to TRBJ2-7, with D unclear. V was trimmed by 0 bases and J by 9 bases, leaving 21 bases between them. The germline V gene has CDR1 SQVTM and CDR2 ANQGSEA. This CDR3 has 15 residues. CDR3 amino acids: CSVEDLSDLGPGQYF. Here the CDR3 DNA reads TGCAGCGTTGAAGATCTTTCCGATCTGGGCCCTGGGCAGTACTTC.

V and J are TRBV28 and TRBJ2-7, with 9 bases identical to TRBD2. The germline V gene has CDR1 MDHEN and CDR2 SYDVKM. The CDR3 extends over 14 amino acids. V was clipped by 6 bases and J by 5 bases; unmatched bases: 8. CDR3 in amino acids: CASRSGRPPHEQYF. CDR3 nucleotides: TGTGCCAGCAGAAGCGGGAGGCCGCCTCACGAGCAGTACTTC.

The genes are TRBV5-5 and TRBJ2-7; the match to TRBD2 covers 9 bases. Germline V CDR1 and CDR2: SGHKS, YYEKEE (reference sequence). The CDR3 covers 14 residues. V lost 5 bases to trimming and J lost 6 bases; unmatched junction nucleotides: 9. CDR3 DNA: TGTGCCAGCAGGATGGCGGGGGGGCAGGGCGAGCAGTACTTC. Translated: CASRMAGGQGEQYF.

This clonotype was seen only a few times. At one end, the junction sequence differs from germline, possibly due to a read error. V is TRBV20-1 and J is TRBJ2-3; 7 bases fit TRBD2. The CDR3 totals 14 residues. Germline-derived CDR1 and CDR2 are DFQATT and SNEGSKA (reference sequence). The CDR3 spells CSASREAGTDRQYF. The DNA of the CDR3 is TGCAGTGCATCACGGGAGGCCGGCACAGATAGGCAGTATTTT.

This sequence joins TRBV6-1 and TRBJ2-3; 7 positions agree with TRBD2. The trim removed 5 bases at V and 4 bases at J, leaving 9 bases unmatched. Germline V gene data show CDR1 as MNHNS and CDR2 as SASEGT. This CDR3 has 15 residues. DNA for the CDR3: TGTGCCAGCAGTTCGGGGCTAGCGGCACCAGATACGCAGTATTTT. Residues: CASSSGLAAPDTQYF.

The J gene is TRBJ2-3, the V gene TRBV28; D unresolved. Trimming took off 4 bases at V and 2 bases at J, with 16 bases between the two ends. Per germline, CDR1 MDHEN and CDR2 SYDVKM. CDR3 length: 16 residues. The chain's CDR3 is CASSSRSVYSTDTQYF. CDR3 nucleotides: TGTGCCAGCAGTTCTCGGTCAGTCTACTCCACAGATACGCAGTATTTT.

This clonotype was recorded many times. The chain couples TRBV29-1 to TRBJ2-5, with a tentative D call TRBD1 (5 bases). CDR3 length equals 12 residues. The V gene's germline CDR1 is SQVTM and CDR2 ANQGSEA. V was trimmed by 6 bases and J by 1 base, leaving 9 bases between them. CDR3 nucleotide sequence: TGCAGCGTAATGACAGCCCAAGAGACCCAGTACTTC. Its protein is CSVMTAQETQYF.

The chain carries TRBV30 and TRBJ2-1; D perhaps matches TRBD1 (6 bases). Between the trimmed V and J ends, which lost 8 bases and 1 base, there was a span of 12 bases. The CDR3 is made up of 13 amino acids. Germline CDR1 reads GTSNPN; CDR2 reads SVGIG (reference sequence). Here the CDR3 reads CARTGSSYNEQFF. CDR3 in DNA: TGTGCCAGAACAGGGTCGTCCTACAATGAGCAGTTCTTC.